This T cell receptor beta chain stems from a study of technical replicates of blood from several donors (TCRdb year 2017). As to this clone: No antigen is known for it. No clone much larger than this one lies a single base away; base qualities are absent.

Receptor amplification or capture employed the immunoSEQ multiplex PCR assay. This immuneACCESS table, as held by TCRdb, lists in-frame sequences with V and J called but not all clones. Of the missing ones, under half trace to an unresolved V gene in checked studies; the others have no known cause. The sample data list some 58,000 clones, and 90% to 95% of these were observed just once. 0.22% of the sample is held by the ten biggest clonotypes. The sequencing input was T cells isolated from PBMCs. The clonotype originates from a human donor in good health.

The CDR3 corresponds to CASSPGSLNTEAFF. The sequence in DNA is TGTGCCAGCAGCCCCGGTTCATTAAACACTGAAGCTTTCTTT. The chain is assembled from TRBV7-9 and TRBJ1-1; no D gene call is confident. The CDR3, from cysteine to phenylalanine, totals 14 residues. The sequence is cut down to CDR3 DNA, 42 bases in frame from base 1. The germline V gene (reference sequence) gives CDR1 as SEHNR and CDR2 as FQNEAQ. Between the V and J ends, shortened by 5 bases and 2 bases respectively, the junction contains 12 bases.